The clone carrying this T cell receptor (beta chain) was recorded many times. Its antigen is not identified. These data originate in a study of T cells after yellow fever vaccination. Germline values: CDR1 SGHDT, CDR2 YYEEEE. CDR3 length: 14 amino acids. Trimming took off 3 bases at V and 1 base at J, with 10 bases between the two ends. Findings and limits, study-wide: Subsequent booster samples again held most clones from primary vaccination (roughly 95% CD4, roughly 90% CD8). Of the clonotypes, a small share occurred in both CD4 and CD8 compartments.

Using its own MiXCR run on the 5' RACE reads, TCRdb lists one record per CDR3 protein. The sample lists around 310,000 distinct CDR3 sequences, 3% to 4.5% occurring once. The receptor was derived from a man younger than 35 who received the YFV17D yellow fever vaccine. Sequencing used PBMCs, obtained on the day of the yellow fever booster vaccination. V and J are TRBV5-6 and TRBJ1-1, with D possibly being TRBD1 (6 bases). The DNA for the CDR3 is TGTGCCAGCAGCTGGGGACATACGAACACTGAAGCTTTCTTT. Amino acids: CASSWGHTNTEAFF.